This T cell receptor (beta chain) was retrieved from a study of blood T cell repertoires in COVID-19. Overall study: Acute-phase and convalescent COVID-19 samples originated in the United States, Italy and Spain. Sources were T cells, B-cell-depleted T cells, or PBMCs; the material itself was cDNA or gDNA.

Original handling: Nucleated cell counts were estimated from reference gene primer amplification. This table comes from immunoSEQ multiplex PCR, and its TCRdb copy is limited to in-frame clones, with some not included. V and J calls and clone size are those listed in that table; D and trimming were worked out from the DNA. Among about 78,000 clones listed, approximately 86% were seen once. CDR1 is LNHDA and CDR2 is SQIVND in the germline V gene (reference sequence). V lost 1 base and J lost 5; bases outside the gene matches: 3. The CDR3 has 15 residues. The chain carries TRBV19 and TRBJ2-1; the match to TRBD2 covers 9 bases. The sequenced sample was peripheral blood. This TCR was sampled from a man in his forties or fifties with active or convalescent COVID-19. For the CDR3, the DNA is TGTGCCAGTAGTATAGTAGCGGGGGCCAACAATGAGCAGTTCTTC. Protein: CASSIVAGANNEQFF.